Listed here are 27 T cell receptor beta chains from one sample, sequenced in a study of blood T cell repertoires in COVID-19. Libraries were prepared by immunoSEQ multiplex PCR; TCRdb keeps only in-frame clonotypes and omits some of them. The sample has 210,000 or so clones, 65% to 80% seen once; the top ten hold roughly 13%. Input material: peripheral blood. These receptors all come from a man aged 50-59 years who had recovered from COVID-19.

This chain links TRBV3-1 (or the pseudogene TRBV3-2) with TRBJ2-1, with 7 bases lining up with TRBD2. The CDR3 is 16 amino acids. CDR1 LGHDT and CDR2 YNNKEL come from the germline V gene (reference sequence). The junction had 7 bases not matched to a gene; V was cut back by 0 bases and J by 5 bases. In DNA form, the CDR3 reads TGTGCCAGCAGCCAAGATTGGGCTAGCGGTGACAATGAGCAGTTCTTC. This codes for CASSQDWASGDNEQFF.

The gene calls are TRBV19 and TRBJ2-1; D is perhaps TRBD1 (5 bases). V lost 6 bases, J lost 7 bases, and 16 bases lay in between. Germline V gene lookup returns CDR1 LNHDA and CDR2 SQIVND (reference sequence). There are 14 residues in the CDR3. The CDR3 nucleotides read TGTGCCAGTAGGAGGCAGGGTGTGGCTAATGAGCAGTTCTTC. Its translation: CASRRQGVANEQFF.

This rearrangement joins TRBV5-4 to TRBJ2-5, with no clear D. Germline-derived CDR1 and CDR2 are SGHNT and YYREEE (reference sequence). The CDR3 covers 15 residues. The ends were cut back, 2 bases at V and 5 bases at J, with 16 bases in the middle. CDR3 DNA: TGTGCCAGCAGCTTAGACCTCGACGGGTCGGAGACCCAGTACTTC. This gives the protein CASSLDLDGSETQYF.

The chain employs TRBV5-4 and TRBJ2-7; TRBD1 is a possible D gene (7 bases). This CDR3 is built from 16 residues. Deletions cut 0 bases from V and 1 base from J, with 14 bases between. Germline lookup yields CDR1 SGHNT and CDR2 YYREEE (reference sequence). CDR3: CASSLDPGGSSYEQYF. In nucleotides, the CDR3 is TGTGCCAGCAGCTTGGATCCAGGGGGGAGTTCCTACGAGCAGTACTTC.

This chain connects TRBV11-2 to TRBJ2-1; perhaps TRBD1 as D (6 bases). V was cut by 5 bases and J by 7 bases, with 15 bases left in between. Per the germline V gene, CDR1 is SGHAT and CDR2 is FQNNGV. This CDR3 has 14 amino acids. The CDR3 loop is CASSPSLTGNEQFF. DNA of the CDR3: TGTGCCAGCAGCCCCTCTCTAACAGGGAATGAGCAGTTCTTC.

This clone has more than one count but fewer than ten. The chain recombines TRBV6-5 with TRBJ2-7; the D gene is possibly TRBD1 (6 bases). The germline V and J ends were trimmed by 6 bases and 3 bases, with 15 bases remaining between them. This CDR3 comprises 14 residues. Germline-derived CDR1 and CDR2 are MNHEY and SVGAGI. The CDR3 here is CASRLRTALYEQYF. The CDR3 DNA reads TGTGCCAGCAGGCTTCGGACAGCCCTCTACGAGCAGTACTTC.

This chain joins TRBV30 and TRBJ1-3; 8 nucleotides line up with TRBD1. Germline CDR1 reads GTSNPN; CDR2 reads SVGIG (reference sequence). The trim removed 5 bases at V and 4 bases at J, leaving 1 base unmatched. The CDR3 runs to 12 residues. In DNA, the CDR3 is TGTGCCTGGGCAGGGGGCGGAAACACCATATATTTT. Translated, it gives CAWAGGGNTIYF. The full variable domain, with the rest looked up from reference TRBV30 and TRBJ1-3, is SQTIHQWPATLVQPVGSPLSLECTVEGTSNPNLYWYRQAAGRGLQLLFYSVGIGQISSEVPQNLSASRPQDRQFILSSKKLLLSDSGFYLCAWAGGGNTIYFGEGSWLTVV.

J is TRBJ2-4 and V is TRBV4-2; 12 bases align to TRBD2. Germline CDR1 reads LGHNA; CDR2 reads YNFKEQ. CDR3 length equals 20 residues. Trimming removed 1 base from V and 0 bases from J; junction bases left unmatched: 10. CDR3 nucleotide sequence: TGTGCCAGCAGCCAAGGTGGGGCTAGCGGGAGGGCCGAAGCCAAAAACATTCAGTACTTC. Translating gives CASSQGGASGRAEAKNIQYF.

The chain uses TRBV5-5 and TRBJ1-2, with 11 bases lining up with TRBD1. Trimming took 0 bases from V and 5 from J; bases not matched to a gene: 12. Germline CDR1 reads SGHKS; CDR2 reads YYEKEE (reference sequence). CDR3 length: 18 residues. Here the CDR3 reads CASSLAYGSGQGAYGYTF. The CDR3 DNA reads as TGTGCCAGCAGCTTGGCCTACGGGTCTGGACAGGGGGCATATGGCTACACCTTC.

This clone was recorded once. This chain links TRBV27 with TRBJ1-4; a possible D gene is TRBD1 (6 bases). Germline V gives CDR1 MNHEY, CDR2 SMNVEV (reference sequence). The V and J ends lost 3 bases and 6 bases respectively, with 11 bases between them. The CDR3 covers 14 residues. The CDR3 DNA sequence: TGTGCCAGCAGTTTTTCACAGGGATATGAAAAACTGTTTTTT. It yields the protein CASSFSQGYEKLFF. The variable domain in full, completed from reference TRBV27 and TRBJ1-4, reads EAQVTQNPRYLITVTGKKLTVTCSQNMNHEYMSWYRQDPGLGLRQIYYSMNVEVTDKGDVPEGYKVSRKEKRNFPLILESPSPNQTSLYFCASSFSQGYEKLFFGSGTQLSVL.

J is TRBJ2-3 and V is TRBV5-4, with 8 bases that match TRBD2. The CDR3 is made up of 16 amino acids. V trimming: 1 base; J trimming: 1 base; junction bases outside the gene matches: 5. Germline V gene data show CDR1 as SGHNT and CDR2 as YYREEE (reference sequence). The CDR3 DNA sequence: TGTGCCAGCAGCTTGAATGTCGGGAGGGGCACAGATACGCAGTATTTT. Its translation: CASSLNVGRGTDTQYF.

In the case of this clone: The sample has other DNA sequences that encode this CDR3 too. The chain links TRBV2 to TRBJ1-6; the match to TRBD1 covers 10 bases. Germline assignment: CDR1 SNHLY and CDR2 FYNNEI. The CDR3 sequence is 15 residues long. V was pared by 2 bases and J by 10 bases, with 5 bases of the junction left unmatched. The CDR3 sequence: CASSELGQGSSPLHF. The CDR3 DNA reads as TGTGCCAGCAGTGAACTGGGACAGGGGAGCTCACCCCTCCACTTT.

This chain joins TRBV19 and TRBJ2-1, with 9 bases aligning to TRBD1. This CDR3 contains 12 residues. V shed 6 bases and J 9 bases; nucleotides not matched to a gene: 3. Germline CDR1 and CDR2: LNHDA and SQIVND (reference sequence). The DNA of the CDR3 is TGTGCCAGTAGACAGGGGGCGAGTGAGCAGTTCTTC. It translates to CASRQGASEQFF.

V usage is TRBV30 and J usage is TRBJ1-5; tentative D call: TRBD1 (6 bases). CDR3 length: 14 residues. The germline CDR1 and CDR2 sequences are GTSNPN and SVGIG (reference sequence). Trimming cost V 0 bases and J 4 bases, with 10 bases left between them. The CDR3 DNA reads as TGTGCCTGGAGTGTGGGAGGGGGTAATCAGCCCCAGCATTTT. This encodes CAWSVGGGNQPQHF.

This chain connects TRBV6-5 to TRBJ2-7, with D possibly matching TRBD1 (6 bases). The ends were cut back, 0 bases at V and 3 bases at J, with 12 bases in the middle. Germline V gene sequence: CDR1 MNHEY, CDR2 SVGAGI. The CDR3 contains 15 residues. CDR3 residues: CASSYSAGVGYEQYF. The DNA of the CDR3 is TGTGCCAGCAGTTACTCGGCAGGGGTGGGCTACGAGCAGTACTTC.

V gene TRBV19 combines with J gene TRBJ2-1; D uncertain. The CDR3 totals 13 residues. Germline assignment: CDR1 LNHDA and CDR2 SQIVND (reference sequence). V lost 0 bases, J lost 8 bases, and 8 bases lay in between. In DNA form, the CDR3 reads TGTGCCAGTAGTATAGATCGCGAGGATGAGCAGTTCTTC. Protein product: CASSIDREDEQFF.

The rearrangement uses TRBV11-2 and TRBJ2-1, with 7 bases aligning to TRBD2. The V gene's germline CDR1 is SGHAT and CDR2 FQNNGV. The V segment lost 4 bases and the J segment 3 bases; nucleotides outside the gene matches: 6. CDR3 length equals 15 residues. This CDR3 reads CASSSLAADYNEQFF. In DNA form, the CDR3 reads TGTGCCAGCAGCTCCCTAGCGGCCGACTACAATGAGCAGTTCTTC.

This clone has a single count. V usage is TRBV10-3 and J usage is TRBJ1-2, with a tentative D call TRBD1 (6 bases). CDR1 is ENHRY, CDR2 SYGVKD, per germline. The CDR3 sequence is 14 residues long. The germline V and J ends were trimmed by 5 bases and 2 bases, with 12 bases remaining between them. The CDR3 region has the DNA TGTGCCATCAGTATAGGGGGGGGAAACTATGGCTACACCTTC. Translating it yields CAISIGGGNYGYTF.

The gene calls are TRBV19 and TRBJ1-2; D possibly corresponds to TRBD1 (6 bases). The length of the CDR3 is 14 residues. Germline CDR1 reads LNHDA; CDR2 reads SQIVND (reference sequence). V dropped 3 bases and J dropped 7 bases, with 15 bases sitting between them. The CDR3 coding sequence is TGTGCCAGTAGTATCAGGGGCGTTCGGTTTGGCTACACCTTC. Protein product: CASSIRGVRFGYTF.

The rearrangement uses TRBV18 and TRBJ1-5; no clear D. Germline CDR1 reads KGHSH; CDR2 reads LQKENI. The ends were cut back, 6 bases at V and 8 bases at J, with 11 bases in the middle. There are 12 residues in the CDR3. CDR3 loop: CASSNRREPQHF. Written as DNA, the CDR3 is TGTGCCAGCTCCAACCGTCGCGAGCCCCAGCATTTT.

The chain carries TRBV24-1 and TRBJ2-3, with D uncertain. Germline CDR1 is KGHDR and CDR2 is SFDVKD. The V gene lost 10 bases and the J gene lost 4 bases, with 14 bases spanning the gap. The CDR3 has 13 amino acids. As DNA, the CDR3 is TGTGCCACTAGAGGTAGGATCTCAGATACGCAGTATTTT. Residues: CATRGRISDTQYF.

The J gene is TRBJ1-5, the V gene TRBV27, with a weak D call TRBD1 (6 bases). CDR1 is MNHEY, CDR2 SMNVEV, per germline (reference sequence). The CDR3 runs to 16 residues. Trimming stripped 7 bases from V and 0 bases from J, with 16 bases between. CDR3: CASTRYLQGSNQPQHF. CDR3 DNA sequence: TGTGCCAGCACTAGGTACCTACAGGGTAGCAATCAGCCCCAGCATTTT.

The count of this clone is one. The V and J genes are TRBV18 and TRBJ2-7, with TRBD1 as a possible D gene (6 bases). The V and J ends lost 1 base and 0 bases respectively, with 10 bases between them. The CDR3 sequence is 15 residues long. The V gene's germline CDR1 is KGHSH and CDR2 LQKENI. CDR3: CASSPQGVHSYEQYF. The CDR3 coding sequence is TGTGCCAGCTCACCACAGGGGGTGCACTCCTACGAGCAGTACTTC.

The chain uses TRBV11-1 and TRBJ1-1, with a weak D call TRBD1 (6 bases). The CDR3 is 13 amino acids. In germline, CDR1 is SGHAT, CDR2 FQDESV (reference sequence). V shed 3 bases and J shed 4 bases, with 9 bases lying between them. CDR3 nucleotides: TGTGCCAGCAGCTTGGTAGGGGGCACTGAAGCTTTCTTT. The encoded protein is CASSLVGGTEAFF.

The chain combines TRBV18 with TRBJ1-6; maybe TRBD1 (5 bases). The CDR3 runs to 15 residues. The V gene's germline CDR1 is KGHSH and CDR2 LQKENI. The V and J ends lost 5 bases and 5 bases respectively, with 13 bases between them. The CDR3: CASSIRSRDNSPLHF. CDR3 nucleotide sequence: TGTGCCAGCTCAATCCGTAGCAGGGATAATTCACCCCTCCACTTT.

This chain connects TRBV24-1 to TRBJ2-1; 13 positions match TRBD2. Germline V gene lookup returns CDR1 KGHDR and CDR2 SFDVKD. The CDR3 length is 16 residues. V lost 4 bases, J lost 4 bases, and 3 bases stayed unmatched. CDR3 DNA: TGTGCCACCAGTGACCCGACTAGCGGGGGGTACAATGAGCAGTTCTTC. Its protein is CATSDPTSGGYNEQFF.

This sequence joins TRBV7-8 and TRBJ2-3; tentative D call: TRBD1 (6 bases). The V end lost 2 bases, the J end lost 1 base, and 10 bases lay between the germline ends. The CDR3 is 15 amino acids. Germline CDR1 reads SGHVS; CDR2 reads FQNEAQ. DNA of the CDR3: TGTGCCAGCAGCTTATACTCAGGGGGCACAGATACGCAGTATTTT. It is translated as CASSLYSGGTDTQYF.